A single T cell receptor (beta chain) is shown here with its context. Within the sample, other DNA sequences also encode this same CDR3. The repertoire was sequenced with immunoSEQ multiplex PCR; TCRdb's copy has only in-frame clones and lacks some. Among roughly 88,000 clones listed, roughly nine tenths were seen once. This record comes from a study of control samples from healthy donors and cancer patients. Trimming removed 0 bases at V and 1 base at J, with 13 bases between. Germline CDR1 is LGHDT and CDR2 is YNNKEL (reference sequence). CDR3 length: 17 residues. The chain carries TRBV3-1 (or the pseudogene TRBV3-2) and TRBJ2-1; perhaps TRBD1 as D (7 bases). The sample consisted of blood. The TCR was taken from a woman aged 30 to 39 in good health. The DNA for the CDR3 is TGTGCCAGCAGCCAAGAAGGGGGCCGGGGGTCCTACAATGAGCAGTTCTTC. Protein sequence: CASSQEGGRGSYNEQFF.